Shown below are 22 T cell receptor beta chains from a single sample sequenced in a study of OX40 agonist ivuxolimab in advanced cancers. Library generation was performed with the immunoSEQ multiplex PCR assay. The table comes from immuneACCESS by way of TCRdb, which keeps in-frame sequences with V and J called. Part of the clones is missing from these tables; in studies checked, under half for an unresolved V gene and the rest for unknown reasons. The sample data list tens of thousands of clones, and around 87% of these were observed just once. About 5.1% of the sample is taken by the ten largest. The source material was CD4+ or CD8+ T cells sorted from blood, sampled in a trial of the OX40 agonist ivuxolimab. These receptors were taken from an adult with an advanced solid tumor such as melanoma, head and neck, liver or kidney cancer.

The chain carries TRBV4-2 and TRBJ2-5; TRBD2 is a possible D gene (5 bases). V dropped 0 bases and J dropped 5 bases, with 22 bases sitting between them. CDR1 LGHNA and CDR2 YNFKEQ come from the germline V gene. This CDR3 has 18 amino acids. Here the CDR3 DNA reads TGTGCCAGCAGCCAAGAAAGGCCCGGCAGTTCCCGGAGGGAGACCCAGTACTTC. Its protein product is CASSQERPGSSRRETQYF.

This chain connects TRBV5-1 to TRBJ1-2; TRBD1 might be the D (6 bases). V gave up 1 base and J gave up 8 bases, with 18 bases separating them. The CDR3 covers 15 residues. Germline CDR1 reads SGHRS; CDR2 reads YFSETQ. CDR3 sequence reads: CASSLRPGAASGYTF. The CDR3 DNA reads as TGCGCCAGCAGCTTGCGTCCGGGGGCGGCATCCGGCTACACCTTC.

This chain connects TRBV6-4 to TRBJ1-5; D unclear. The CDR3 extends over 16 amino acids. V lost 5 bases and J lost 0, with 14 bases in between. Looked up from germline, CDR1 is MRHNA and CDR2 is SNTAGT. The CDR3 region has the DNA TGTGCCAGCAGTATACCACCGGGTTATAGCAATCAGCCCCAGCATTTT. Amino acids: CASSIPPGYSNQPQHF.

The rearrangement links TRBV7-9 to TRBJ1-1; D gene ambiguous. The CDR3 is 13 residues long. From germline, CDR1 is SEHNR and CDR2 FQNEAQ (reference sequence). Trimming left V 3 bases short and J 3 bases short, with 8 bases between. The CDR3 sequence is CASSLNGDTEAFF. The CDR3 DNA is TGTGCCAGCAGCTTGAACGGCGACACTGAAGCTTTCTTT.

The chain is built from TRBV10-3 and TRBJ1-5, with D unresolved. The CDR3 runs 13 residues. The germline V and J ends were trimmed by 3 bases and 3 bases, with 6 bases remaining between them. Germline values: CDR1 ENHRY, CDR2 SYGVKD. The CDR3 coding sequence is TGTGCCATCAGTGATGGAAACAATCAGCCCCAGCATTTT. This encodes CAISDGNNQPQHF.

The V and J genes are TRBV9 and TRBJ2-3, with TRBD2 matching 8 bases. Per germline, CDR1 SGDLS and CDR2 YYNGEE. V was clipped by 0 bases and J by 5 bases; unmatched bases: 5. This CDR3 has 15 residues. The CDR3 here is CASSVAMTSVDTQYF. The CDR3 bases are TGTGCCAGCAGCGTAGCAATGACTAGCGTAGATACGCAGTATTTT.

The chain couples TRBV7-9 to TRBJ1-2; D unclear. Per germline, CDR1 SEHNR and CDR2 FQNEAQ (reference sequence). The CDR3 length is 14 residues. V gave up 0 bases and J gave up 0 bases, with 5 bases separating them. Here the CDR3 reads CASSLATTNYGYTF. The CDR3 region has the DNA TGTGCCAGCAGCTTAGCGACCACTAACTATGGCTACACCTTC.

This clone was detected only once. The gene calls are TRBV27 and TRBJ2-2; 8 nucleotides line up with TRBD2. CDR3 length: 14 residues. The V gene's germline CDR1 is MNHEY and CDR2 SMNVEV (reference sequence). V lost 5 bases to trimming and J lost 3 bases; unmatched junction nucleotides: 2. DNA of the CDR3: TGTGCCAGCAGTAGGACTAGCCACACCGGGGAGCTGTTTTTT. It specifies CASSRTSHTGELFF.

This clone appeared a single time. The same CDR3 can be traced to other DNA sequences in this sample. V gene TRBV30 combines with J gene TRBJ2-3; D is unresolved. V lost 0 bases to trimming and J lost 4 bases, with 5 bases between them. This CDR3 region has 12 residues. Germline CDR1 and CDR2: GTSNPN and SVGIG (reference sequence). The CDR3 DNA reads TGTGCCTGGAGTGTAGGAGCAGATACGCAGTATTTT. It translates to CAWSVGADTQYF.

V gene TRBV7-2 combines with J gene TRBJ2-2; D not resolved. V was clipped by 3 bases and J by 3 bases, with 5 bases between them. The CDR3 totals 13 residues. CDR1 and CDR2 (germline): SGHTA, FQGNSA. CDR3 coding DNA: TGTGCCAGCAGCTTCTCGTACACCGGGGAGCTGTTTTTT. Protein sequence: CASSFSYTGELFF.

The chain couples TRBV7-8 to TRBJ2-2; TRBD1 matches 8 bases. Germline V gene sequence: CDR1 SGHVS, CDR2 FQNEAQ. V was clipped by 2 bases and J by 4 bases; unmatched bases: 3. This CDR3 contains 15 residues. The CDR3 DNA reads TGTGCCAGCAGCTTACGCAGGGGGCTCACCGGGGAGCTGTTTTTT. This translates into CASSLRRGLTGELFF.

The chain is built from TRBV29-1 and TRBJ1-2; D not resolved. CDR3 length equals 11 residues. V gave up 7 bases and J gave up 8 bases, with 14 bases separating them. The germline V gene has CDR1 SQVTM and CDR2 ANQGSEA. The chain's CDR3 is CSAGLLGGYTF. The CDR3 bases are TGCAGCGCAGGACTCTTAGGGGGCTACACCTTC. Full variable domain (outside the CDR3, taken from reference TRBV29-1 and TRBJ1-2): SAVISQKPSRDICQRGTSLTIQCQVDSQVTMMFWYRQQPGQSLTLIATANQGSEATYESGFVIDKFPISRPNLTFSTLTVSNMSPEDSSIYLCSAGLLGGYTFGSGTRLTVV.

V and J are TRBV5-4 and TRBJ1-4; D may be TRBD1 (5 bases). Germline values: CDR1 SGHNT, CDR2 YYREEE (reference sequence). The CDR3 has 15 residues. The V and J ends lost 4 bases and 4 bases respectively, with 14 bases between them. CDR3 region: CASSIQLGGNEKLFF. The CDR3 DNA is TGTGCCAGCAGCATACAGCTGGGGGGTAATGAAAAACTGTTTTTT.

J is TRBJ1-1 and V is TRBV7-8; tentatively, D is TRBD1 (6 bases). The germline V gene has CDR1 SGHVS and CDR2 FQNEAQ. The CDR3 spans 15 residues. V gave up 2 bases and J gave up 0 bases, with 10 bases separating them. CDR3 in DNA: TGTGCCAGCAGCTTACCAGGGGCCATGAACACTGAAGCTTTCTTT. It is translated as CASSLPGAMNTEAFF. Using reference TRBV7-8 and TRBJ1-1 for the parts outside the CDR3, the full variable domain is GAGVSQSPRYKVAKRGQDVALRCDPISGHVSLFWYQQALGQGPEFLTYFQNEAQLDKSGLPSDRFFAERPEGSVSTLKIQRTQQEDSAVYLCASSLPGAMNTEAFFGQGTRLTVV.

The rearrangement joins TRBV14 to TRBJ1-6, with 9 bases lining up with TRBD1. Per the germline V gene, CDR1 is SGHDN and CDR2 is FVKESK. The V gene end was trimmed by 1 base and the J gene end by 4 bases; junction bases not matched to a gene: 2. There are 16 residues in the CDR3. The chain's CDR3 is CASSQGGQGYNSPLHF. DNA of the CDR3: TGTGCCAGCAGCCAAGGGGGACAGGGTTATAATTCACCCCTCCACTTT.

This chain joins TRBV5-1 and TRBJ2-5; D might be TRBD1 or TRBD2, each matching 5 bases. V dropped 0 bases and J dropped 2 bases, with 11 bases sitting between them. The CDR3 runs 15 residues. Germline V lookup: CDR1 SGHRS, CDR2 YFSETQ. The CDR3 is CASSLDGWGQETQYF. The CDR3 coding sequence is TGCGCCAGCAGCTTGGATGGGTGGGGGCAAGAGACCCAGTACTTC.

The CDR3 protein is CASRLTSGSYNEQFF. The CDR3 region has the DNA TGTGCCAGCAGGTTGACTAGCGGGAGCTACAATGAGCAGTTCTTC. The chain couples TRBV28 to TRBJ2-1; 12 bases agree with TRBD2. Looked up from germline, CDR1 is MDHEN and CDR2 is SYDVKM. V was pared by 6 bases and J by 3 bases, with 3 bases of the junction left unmatched. CDR3 length equals 15 residues.

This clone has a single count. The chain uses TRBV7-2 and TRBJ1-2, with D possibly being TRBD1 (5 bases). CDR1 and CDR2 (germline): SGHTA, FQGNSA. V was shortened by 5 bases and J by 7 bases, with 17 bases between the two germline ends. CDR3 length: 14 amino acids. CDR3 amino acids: CASSEMGEGSGYTF. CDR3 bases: TGTGCCAGCAGCGAAATGGGGGAAGGGAGTGGCTACACCTTC.

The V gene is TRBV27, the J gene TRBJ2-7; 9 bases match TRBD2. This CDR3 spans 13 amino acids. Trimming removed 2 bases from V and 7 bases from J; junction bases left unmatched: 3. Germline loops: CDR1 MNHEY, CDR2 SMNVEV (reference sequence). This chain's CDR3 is CASSLLAGLEQYF. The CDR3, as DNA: TGTGCCAGCAGTTTACTAGCGGGGCTGGAGCAGTACTTC.

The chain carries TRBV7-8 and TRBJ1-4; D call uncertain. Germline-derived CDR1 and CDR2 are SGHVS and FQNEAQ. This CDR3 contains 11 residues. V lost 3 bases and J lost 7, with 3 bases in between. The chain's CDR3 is CASSFSEKLFF. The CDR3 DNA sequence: TGTGCCAGCAGCTTCAGTGAAAAACTGTTTTTT. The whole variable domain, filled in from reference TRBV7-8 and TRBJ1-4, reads GAGVSQSPRYKVAKRGQDVALRCDPISGHVSLFWYQQALGQGPEFLTYFQNEAQLDKSGLPSDRFFAERPEGSVSTLKIQRTQQEDSAVYLCASSFSEKLFFGSGTQLSVL.

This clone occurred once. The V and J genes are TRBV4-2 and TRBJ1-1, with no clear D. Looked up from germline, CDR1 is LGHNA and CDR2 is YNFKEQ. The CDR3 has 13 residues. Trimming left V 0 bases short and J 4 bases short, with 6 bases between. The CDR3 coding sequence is TGTGCCAGCAGCCAAGACCGGAGCACTGAAGCTTTCTTT. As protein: CASSQDRSTEAFF.

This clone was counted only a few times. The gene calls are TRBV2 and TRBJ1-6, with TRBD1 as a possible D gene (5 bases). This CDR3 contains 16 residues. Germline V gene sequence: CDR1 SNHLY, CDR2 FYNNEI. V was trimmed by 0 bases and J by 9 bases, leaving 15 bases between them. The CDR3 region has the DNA TGTGCCAGCAGTGAAGCACTGTCAGGGATCGGTTCACCCCTCCACTTT. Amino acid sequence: CASSEALSGIGSPLHF.